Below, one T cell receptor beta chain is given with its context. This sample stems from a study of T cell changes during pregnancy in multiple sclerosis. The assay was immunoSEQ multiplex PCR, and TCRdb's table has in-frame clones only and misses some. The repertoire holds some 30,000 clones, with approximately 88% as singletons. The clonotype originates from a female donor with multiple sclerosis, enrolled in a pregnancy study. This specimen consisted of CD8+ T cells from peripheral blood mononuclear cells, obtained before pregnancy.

In DNA form, the CDR3 reads TGTGCCAGCAGTTACTCGGGGGACTCGGTTTGGGAGCAGTACTTC. This sequence encodes CASSYSGDSVWEQYF. V gene TRBV6-5 combines with J gene TRBJ2-7; tentative D call: TRBD2 (6 bases). Between the trimmed V and J ends, which lost 0 bases and 7 bases, there was a span of 16 bases. The CDR3 sequence is 15 residues long. The germline V gene has CDR1 MNHEY and CDR2 SVGAGI.